The 9 T cell receptor beta chains reported below all come from one sample, sequenced in a study of T cells in Graves' hyperthyroidism and ophthalmopathy. Amplification of TCR beta CDR3 regions used RNA as the template. A first-round RT-PCR of the TCR CDR3 used the HTBI primer set. TCRdb re-derived calls from the multiplex PCR reads in MiXCR, one entry per CDR3 protein. The sample includes some 600,000 distinct CDR3 sequences, over 11% of them seen just once. Sequenced input: blood. These receptors were obtained from a woman in her thirties with Graves' hyperthyroidism that later progressed to Graves' ophthalmopathy.

This clonotype has at least ten counts. The chain links TRBV6-2 or TRBV6-3 to TRBJ2-3, with 9 bases matching TRBD2. J was trimmed by 2 bases and V by 5 bases; bases with no gene match: 11. This CDR3 has 17 amino acids. The germline V gene encodes CDR1 MNHEY and CDR2 SVGEGT. CDR3 in DNA: TGTGCCAGCAGTCTCCCGTTTGCTAGCGGGGCCACAGATACGCAGTATTTT. Its protein is CASSLPFASGATDTQYF.

The V and J genes are TRBV30 and TRBJ2-1, with TRBD2 as a possible D gene (6 bases). The CDR3 runs 12 residues. The germline V and J ends were trimmed by 4 bases and 12 bases, with 16 bases remaining between them. Germline CDR1 GTSNPN, CDR2 SVGIG (reference sequence). In DNA form, the CDR3 reads TGTGCCTGGACGTCGCGGGACCTTCTGCAGTTCTTC. It translates to CAWTSRDLLQFF. The full variable domain, rest sourced from reference TRBV30 and TRBJ2-1, is SQTIHQWPATLVQPVGSPLSLECTVEGTSNPNLYWYRQAAGRGLQLLFYSVGIGQISSEVPQNLSASRPQDRQFILSSKKLLLSDSGFYLCAWTSRDLLQFFGPGTRLTVL.

In this sample, this clonotype turned up many times. The chain joins TRBV11-1 to TRBJ2-4; 7 bases align to TRBD2. J lost 9 bases, V lost 2 bases, and 4 bases had no gene match. This CDR3 region has 13 residues. Looked up from germline, CDR1 is SGHAT and CDR2 is FQDESV (reference sequence). The CDR3 DNA is TGTGCCAGCAGCTTACGGGGGGAAGGCATTCAGTACTTC. It encodes CASSLRGEGIQYF.

This clonotype showed up just a few times. V gene TRBV30 combines with J gene TRBJ1-6; D may be TRBD1 (5 bases). The CDR3 is 12 amino acids. Germline V lookup: CDR1 GTSNPN, CDR2 SVGIG (reference sequence). The V gene lost 4 bases and the J gene lost 9 bases, with 10 bases spanning the gap. The CDR3 DNA follows: TGTGCCTGGATCAGGGTGGGTTCACCCCTCCACTTT. Translation: CAWIRVGSPLHF.

This chain links TRBV29-1 with TRBJ2-5, with TRBD2 matching 13 bases. The CDR3 length is 14 residues. Trimming removed 7 bases from V and 4 bases from J; junction bases left unmatched: 6. Germline-derived CDR1 and CDR2 are SQVTM and ANQGSEA. The DNA of the CDR3 is TGCAGCGCATCGGGACTAGCGGGGCGAGAGACCCAGTACTTC. Its translation is CSASGLAGRETQYF.

This clonotype was observed at least ten times. The chain links TRBV28 to TRBJ2-7, with 12 bases fitting TRBD2. V was clipped by 3 bases and J by 2 bases; unmatched bases: 5. The CDR3 spans 16 residues. The germline gives CDR1 MDHEN, CDR2 SYDVKM. Here the CDR3 reads CASSFVWTSGTYEQYF. Written as DNA, the CDR3 is TGTGCCAGCAGTTTCGTCTGGACTAGCGGGACCTACGAGCAGTACTTC.

This clonotype was counted a few times. This chain links TRBV5-1 with TRBJ1-1; D not certain. CDR3 length: 12 amino acids. The germline V gene encodes CDR1 SGHRS and CDR2 YFSETQ. V shed 0 bases and J shed 9 bases, with 9 bases lying between them. Written as DNA, the CDR3 is TGCGCCAGCAGCTTGGACGCAGAGAAAGCTTTCTTT. It codes for CASSLDAEKAFF.

This clonotype was observed at least ten times. The chain is built from TRBV6-5 and TRBJ2-3; TRBD2 is a possible D gene (6 bases). With 1 base removed from V and 5 bases from J, the gap between germline ends came to 13 bases. CDR1 and CDR2 (germline): MNHEY, SVGAGI. The CDR3 is made up of 15 amino acids. CDR3 region: CASSYWGGMEDTQYF. The CDR3 nucleotides are TGTGCCAGCAGTTACTGGGGCGGGATGGAAGATACGCAGTATTTT.

This clonotype was seen repeatedly, ten times or more. This chain joins TRBV19 and TRBJ1-1; 7 nucleotides line up with TRBD1. This CDR3 is built from 13 residues. V lost 7 bases, J lost 2 bases, and 4 bases stayed unmatched. Germline values: CDR1 LNHDA, CDR2 SQIVND (reference sequence). The CDR3 sequence is CASKDRPNTEAFF. CDR3 DNA: TGTGCCAGTAAGGACAGGCCAAACACTGAAGCTTTCTTT.